Listed here are 10 T cell receptor beta chains from one sample, sequenced in a study of blood T cell repertoires in COVID-19. TCRdb keeps only in-frame clones here, not all; method: immunoSEQ multiplex PCR. The table has 150,000 to 200,000 clones, about 80% seen once; the top ten hold roughly 20%. The sample was peripheral blood. These receptors all come from an elderly woman with acute or convalescent COVID-19.

This chain joins TRBV6-5 and TRBJ2-2; D possibly corresponds to TRBD1 (6 bases). The CDR3 sequence is 15 residues long. The V end lost 6 bases, the J end lost 4 bases, and 15 bases lay between the germline ends. Looked up from germline, CDR1 is MNHEY and CDR2 is SVGAGI. The CDR3 nucleotides read TGTGCCAGCAGACCCGACAGGAGATCCACCGGGGAGCTGTTTTTT. Translating it yields CASRPDRRSTGELFF.

The gene calls are TRBV5-4 and TRBJ2-2; 8 bases are shared with TRBD2. The germline V gene encodes CDR1 SGHNT and CDR2 YYREEE (reference sequence). This CDR3 spans 15 amino acids. V trimming: 2 bases; J trimming: 5 bases; junction bases outside the gene matches: 5. DNA for the CDR3: TGTGCCAGCAGCTTTAGAAGCGGGAGTACCGGGGAGCTGTTTTTT. Its protein is CASSFRSGSTGELFF.

This chain links TRBV5-1 with TRBJ2-7; 8 nucleotides match TRBD2. This CDR3 has 16 residues. V shed 4 bases, J shed 5 bases, and the junction held 14 bases outside the gene matches. Germline V gene data show CDR1 as SGHRS and CDR2 as YFSETQ. The CDR3 loop is CASSLAPPGGINEQYF. CDR3 in DNA: TGCGCCAGCAGCCTCGCTCCCCCGGGAGGGATAAACGAGCAGTACTTC.

The gene calls are TRBV5-1 and TRBJ2-3; D remains ambiguous. V lost 3 bases and J lost 6, with 14 bases in between. Per the germline V gene, CDR1 is SGHRS and CDR2 is YFSETQ. The CDR3 totals 14 residues. The CDR3 protein is CASSSGDVQDTQYF. CDR3 DNA: TGCGCCAGCAGCTCAGGTGACGTTCAGGATACGCAGTATTTT. Using reference TRBV5-1 and TRBJ2-3 for the parts outside the CDR3, the full variable domain is KAGVTQTPRYLIKTRGQQVTLSCSPISGHRSVSWYQQTPGQGLQFLFEYFSETQRNKGNFPGRFSGRQFSNSRSEMNVSTLELGDSALYLCASSSGDVQDTQYFGPGTRLTVL.

This rearrangement joins TRBV5-1 to TRBJ2-7; 7 bases align to TRBD1. The V gene's germline CDR1 is SGHRS and CDR2 YFSETQ. The CDR3 has 12 residues. V dropped 4 bases and J dropped 7; count of bases not matched to a gene: 5. The CDR3 loop is CASSVTGVEQYF. CDR3 coding DNA: TGCGCCAGCAGCGTCACAGGGGTTGAGCAGTACTTC.

This clone appeared a single time. The chain combines TRBV21-1 with TRBJ2-1; TRBD1 was called by the table and not checked on the DNA. TRBV21-1 is deemed a pseudogene. This CDR3 contains 17 residues. The CDR3 spells CASSKKGVTGYYNEQFF. The CDR3 DNA reads TGTGCCAGCAGCAAAAAAGGGGTGACAGGTTATTACAATGAGCAGTTCTTC.

The rearrangement links TRBV28 to TRBJ1-1; 7 nucleotides agree with TRBD1. From germline, CDR1 is MDHEN and CDR2 SYDVKM. The CDR3 loop spans 15 amino acids. J was trimmed by 4 bases and V by 5 bases; bases with no gene match: 10. DNA for the CDR3: TGTGCCAGCAGTGCTCACAGGGGTTGGAGCACTGAAGCTTTCTTT. The encoded protein is CASSAHRGWSTEAFF.

The V and J genes are TRBV5-1 and TRBJ2-1; 9 nucleotides match TRBD1. The CDR3 is 14 amino acids. Per germline, CDR1 SGHRS and CDR2 YFSETQ. V lost 0 bases, J lost 7 bases, and 2 bases stayed unmatched. This chain's CDR3 is CASSLDGQGNEQFF. CDR3 DNA: TGCGCCAGCAGCTTGGACGGACAGGGGAATGAGCAGTTCTTC.

This clone has more than one count but fewer than ten. The J gene is TRBJ1-5, the V gene TRBV7-2, with D possibly being TRBD1 (6 bases). With 5 bases removed from V and 5 bases from J, the gap between germline ends came to 13 bases. This CDR3 is built from 14 residues. Germline V lookup: CDR1 SGHTA, CDR2 FQGNSA. CDR3 sequence (DNA): TGTGCCAGCAGCACCTGGACAGATTATCAGCCCCAGCATTTT. Protein: CASSTWTDYQPQHF.

J is TRBJ2-2 and V is TRBV6-2 or TRBV6-3, with 12 bases that match TRBD2. The CDR3 is made up of 16 amino acids. With V trimmed by 2 bases and J by 6 bases, 4 bases remained unmatched. Germline-derived CDR1 and CDR2 are MNHEY and SVGEGT. CDR3 bases: TGTGCCAGCAGTTACCCCTCTAGCGGGAGGGCCGGGGAGCTGTTTTTT. This gives the protein CASSYPSSGRAGELFF.